These 11 T cell receptor beta chains came from one sample sequenced in a study of OX40 agonist ivuxolimab in advanced cancers. Repertoires were generated with immunoSEQ multiplex PCR, while TCRdb's copy carries only in-frame clones and drops some. This table holds roughly 70,000 clones, less than 85% found once. The source was CD4+ or CD8+ T cells sorted from blood, collected in a trial of the OX40 agonist ivuxolimab. These receptors all come from an adult with an advanced solid tumor such as melanoma, head and neck, liver or kidney cancer.

The chain joins TRBV25-1 to TRBJ2-3; possibly TRBD2 for D (5 bases). Between the trimmed V and J ends, which lost 2 bases and 10 bases, there was a span of 22 bases. CDR3 length equals 16 residues. Germline V gene data show CDR1 as MGHDK and CDR2 as SYGVNS. The CDR3 bases are TGTGCCAGCAGTGAAATGGTAGTGGGGATGGGGAGCGCGCAGTATTTT. Translated: CASSEMVVGMGSAQYF.

The table lists this clone with a count of one. The chain couples TRBV19 to TRBJ2-7, with 12 bases fitting TRBD1. Germline lookup yields CDR1 LNHDA and CDR2 SQIVND (reference sequence). This CDR3 contains 15 residues. V shed 6 bases and J 6 bases; nucleotides not matched to a gene: 9. The CDR3 loop is CASRETGTGGTEQYF. The CDR3 DNA follows: TGTGCCAGTAGGGAAACCGGGACAGGGGGCACCGAGCAGTACTTC.

This clone came up once. The CDR3 spells CAWSVEQGPPLNQPQHF. DNA for the CDR3: TGTGCCTGGAGTGTAGAACAGGGACCTCCCCTAAATCAGCCCCAGCATTTT. This chain joins TRBV30 and TRBJ1-5, with D perhaps TRBD1 (6 bases). Per germline, CDR1 GTSNPN and CDR2 SVGIG (reference sequence). V was shortened by 0 bases and J by 4 bases, with 19 bases between the two germline ends. This CDR3 has 17 residues.

This sequence joins TRBV4-1 and TRBJ1-3, with D possibly being TRBD1 (5 bases). The CDR3 is 13 residues long. Trimming pared 3 bases from V and 11 bases from J, leaving 14 bases between. The germline V gene has CDR1 MGHRA and CDR2 YSYEKL. The CDR3 coding sequence is TGCGCCAGCAGCCAGGGTGGGGCCTGGGCCATATATTTT. Encoded protein: CASSQGGAWAIYF.

The rearrangement joins TRBV5-1 to TRBJ2-3, with a tentative D call TRBD2 (5 bases). The CDR3 sequence is 16 residues long. Germline V gene data show CDR1 as SGHRS and CDR2 as YFSETQ. The V end lost 0 bases, the J end lost 3 bases, and 14 bases lay between the germline ends. DNA for the CDR3: TGCGCCAGCAGCTTGGTTCCGGGAACCCCTACAGATACGCAGTATTTT. Translating it yields CASSLVPGTPTDTQYF.

The chain recombines TRBV19 with TRBJ2-7, with TRBD1 identical over 9 bases. Germline V lookup: CDR1 LNHDA, CDR2 SQIVND (reference sequence). The V gene end was trimmed by 0 bases and the J gene end by 2 bases; junction bases not matched to a gene: 2. The CDR3 extends over 15 amino acids. The DNA for the CDR3 is TGTGCCAGTAGTATAGATTGGACAGGGGCCTACGAGCAGTACTTC. Translated: CASSIDWTGAYEQYF.

The chain combines TRBV5-4 with TRBJ2-7; 15 bases line up with TRBD2. The germline V gene encodes CDR1 SGHNT and CDR2 YYREEE (reference sequence). This CDR3 is 17 amino acids long. The V segment lost 1 base and the J segment 4 bases; nucleotides outside the gene matches: 6. DNA for the CDR3: TGTGCCAGCAGCTTGCCGGGACTAGCGGGGGGCACATACGAGCAGTACTTC. This encodes CASSLPGLAGGTYEQYF.

Worth noting for this clone: In the same sample, other DNA sequences code for this CDR3. The rearrangement uses TRBV5-6 and TRBJ1-5; D might be TRBD1 (5 bases). Germline CDR1 and CDR2: SGHDT and YYEEEE. The CDR3 loop spans 14 amino acids. Deletions cut 0 bases from V and 7 bases from J, with 11 bases between. The CDR3 here is CASSLVGGGQPQHF. Written as DNA, the CDR3 is TGTGCCAGCAGCTTGGTCGGGGGAGGACAGCCCCAGCATTTT.

J is TRBJ1-2 and V is TRBV7-8; 9 positions agree with TRBD1. Losses at the gene ends were 2 bases for V and 6 bases for J; bases not matched to a gene: 7. Germline CDR1 is SGHVS and CDR2 is FQNEAQ. The CDR3 spans 15 residues. As DNA, the CDR3 is TGTGCCAGCAGCTTAATACAGGGGGCTCGGAATGGCTACACCTTC. Translating gives CASSLIQGARNGYTF. The full variable domain, its missing parts supplied by reference TRBV7-8 and TRBJ1-2, is GAGVSQSPRYKVAKRGQDVALRCDPISGHVSLFWYQQALGQGPEFLTYFQNEAQLDKSGLPSDRFFAERPEGSVSTLKIQRTQQEDSAVYLCASSLIQGARNGYTFGSGTRLTVV.

The rearrangement uses TRBV7-2 and TRBJ2-5, with a possible D match to TRBD1 (6 bases). The CDR3 length is 19 residues. V dropped 5 bases and J dropped 1 base, with 26 bases sitting between them. Germline V gene data show CDR1 as SGHTA and CDR2 as FQGNSA. The CDR3 coding sequence is TGTGCCAGCAGCCGCATCATGAGGGGAAGACAGGCGCCCCAAGAGACCCAGTACTTC. It is translated as CASSRIMRGRQAPQETQYF.

The rearrangement links TRBV5-1 to TRBJ2-7, with TRBD1 identical over 7 bases. The length of the CDR3 is 13 residues. Germline CDR1 and CDR2: SGHRS and YFSETQ. J gave up 3 bases and V 4 bases, and 4 bases lay outside the gene matches. For the CDR3, the DNA is TGCGCCAGCAGCCGAGGGGGCCACTACGAGCAGTACTTC. Translation: CASSRGGHYEQYF.